This TCR beta chain was captured in a study of OX40 agonist ivuxolimab in advanced cancers. Assay used: immunoSEQ multiplex PCR; TCRdb lists only in-frame clones, some missing. The sample contains about 60,000 clones, around 93% of which appear only once. Per germline, CDR1 SGHVS and CDR2 FQNEAQ. The CDR3 has 13 amino acids. The ends were cut back, 3 bases at V and 8 bases at J, with 13 bases in the middle. The receptor comes from an adult with an advanced solid tumor such as melanoma, head and neck, liver or kidney cancer. Material: CD4+ or CD8+ T cells sorted from blood, obtained in a trial of the OX40 agonist ivuxolimab. The chain has TRBV7-8 and TRBJ1-2; D might be TRBD1 (5 bases). The CDR3 sequence: CASSFSGTLGYTF. CDR3 nucleotides: TGTGCCAGCAGCTTTTCAGGGACTCTGGGCTACACCTTC.